This is a list of T cell receptor beta chains from one sample in a study of graft-versus-host responses after intestinal transplantation. Clones were sequenced by immunoSEQ multiplex PCR, and TCRdb holds only the in-frame ones, with some missing. The repertoire includes 90,000 to 120,000 clones, approximately 88% of them detected once, and less than 0.85% sits in the top ten. Antigens of these TCRs are unknown. The sample was unstimulated CD4+ T cells sorted from spleen or lymph node cells, taken before transplant. These receptors all come from a human donor who was the organ donor for an intestinal transplant. The CDR3 runs from the conserved cysteine through the conserved F or W. D genes are given only for firm matches. Some rows mark clone size as missing; the rest say once, few, many or name a class of expanded clone.

CDR3nt: TGTGCCAGCAGCCCGACCCCCGCCAGCACAGATACGCAGTATTTT
CDR3aa: CASSPTPASTDTQYF
abundance: -
j_gene: TRBJ2-3
d_gene: -
v_gene: TRBV6-4

CDR3nt: TGTGCCAGCAGCCCAAGGGAACGCGCCACTGAAGCTTTCTTT
CDR3aa: CASSPRERATEAFF
abundance: -
j_gene: TRBJ1-1
d_gene: -
v_gene: TRBV7-6

CDR3nt: TGTGCCAGCAGTTATGGAGCAGCCGGGAACACCATATATTTT
CDR3aa: CASSYGAAGNTIYF
abundance: -
j_gene: TRBJ1-3
d_gene: -
v_gene: TRBV6-6

CDR3nt: TGTGCCAGCAGCTTAGGCCAGCTACAAGAGACCCAGTACTTC
CDR3aa: CASSLGQLQETQYF
abundance: -
j_gene: TRBJ2-5
d_gene: -
v_gene: TRBV7-7

CDR3nt: TGTGCCAGCAGTGCCGACAGGGCTGGCAATCAGCCCCAGCATTTT
CDR3aa: CASSADRAGNQPQHF
abundance: -
j_gene: TRBJ1-5
d_gene: TRBD1
v_gene: TRBV6-6

CDR3nt: TGTGCCAGCAGCCTCGGGACAGGGGGCGTTGGAAACACCATATATTTT
CDR3aa: CASSLGTGGVGNTIYF
abundance: -
j_gene: TRBJ1-3
d_gene: TRBD1
v_gene: TRBV7-9

CDR3nt: TGTGCCAGCAGCCCGACGACAGGGAATGGAGAAAAACTGTTTTTT
CDR3aa: CASSPTTGNGEKLFF
abundance: -
j_gene: TRBJ1-4
d_gene: TRBD1
v_gene: TRBV9

CDR3nt: TGTGCCAGCAGTTACAGTCCCTCCAAAGAGACCCAGTACTTC
CDR3aa: CASSYSPSKETQYF
abundance: once
j_gene: TRBJ2-5
d_gene: -
v_gene: TRBV6-5

CDR3nt: TGTGCCAGCAGCTTTCTCAACCCCTCTCGGGCCCGAGTGAGGGAGACCCAGTACTTC
CDR3aa: CASSFLNPSRARVRETQYF
abundance: -
j_gene: TRBJ2-5
d_gene: -
v_gene: TRBV11-2

CDR3nt: TGCGCCAGCAGCTTGGAGTTTCTGACAGGGTATGACTATGGCTACACCTTC
CDR3aa: CASSLEFLTGYDYGYTF
abundance: few
j_gene: TRBJ1-2
d_gene: TRBD1
v_gene: TRBV5-1

CDR3nt: TGTGCCAGCAGCTTGGCAGGGGCCCCGAACACCGGGGAGCTGTTTTTT
CDR3aa: CASSLAGAPNTGELFF
abundance: -
j_gene: TRBJ2-2
d_gene: -
v_gene: TRBV5-4

CDR3nt: TGTGCCAGCAGATATGGAACAGGGGACACTGAAGCTTTCTTT
CDR3aa: CASRYGTGDTEAFF
abundance: -
j_gene: TRBJ1-1
d_gene: TRBD1
v_gene: TRBV6-5

CDR3nt: TGTGCCAGCAGTGATGGAGGAACGCAGTATTTT
CDR3aa: CASSDGGTQYF
abundance: few
j_gene: TRBJ2-3
d_gene: -
v_gene: TRBV2

CDR3nt: TGTGCCAGCAGTTACTCGCGGGGGAGGGGGGAGCTGTTTTTT
CDR3aa: CASSYSRGRGELFF
abundance: -
j_gene: TRBJ2-2
d_gene: TRBD2
v_gene: TRBV6-5

CDR3nt: TGTGCCAGCAGTTACGGGACCAGACCGGAGACCCAGTACTTC
CDR3aa: CASSYGTRPETQYF
abundance: once
j_gene: TRBJ2-5
d_gene: -
v_gene: TRBV6-6

CDR3nt: TGTGCCAGCAGCCAAAACAGGGGTGGAAACACCATATATTTT
CDR3aa: CASSQNRGGNTIYF
abundance: -
j_gene: TRBJ1-3
d_gene: TRBD1
v_gene: TRBV11-2

CDR3nt: TGTGCCTGGAGACTCGGACAGGGGACTGCCTATGGCTACACCTTC
CDR3aa: CAWRLGQGTAYGYTF
abundance: -
j_gene: TRBJ1-2
d_gene: TRBD1
v_gene: TRBV30

CDR3nt: TGTGCCAGCAGCGTAGCCGGGACAGGGGGTGAAAAACTGTTTTTT
CDR3aa: CASSVAGTGGEKLFF
abundance: -
j_gene: TRBJ1-4
d_gene: TRBD1
v_gene: TRBV9

CDR3nt: TGCGCCAGCACCTTATCGGGACCTCTTGACACTGAAGCTTTCTTT
CDR3aa: CASTLSGPLDTEAFF
abundance: -
j_gene: TRBJ1-1
d_gene: -
v_gene: TRBV5-1

CDR3nt: TGTGCCAGCAGTGCGAGCTATGGCTACACCTTC
CDR3aa: CASSASYGYTF
abundance: -
j_gene: TRBJ1-2
d_gene: -
v_gene: TRBV7-9

CDR3nt: TGTGCCAGCAGCCAAGATCAAGGGTGGGGCTACACCTTC
CDR3aa: CASSQDQGWGYTF
abundance: -
j_gene: TRBJ1-2
d_gene: -
v_gene: TRBV4-2

CDR3nt: TGTGCCAGCAGCTCGGAGGGGGCTGGCGGCTACACCTTC
CDR3aa: CASSSEGAGGYTF
abundance: -
j_gene: TRBJ1-2
d_gene: TRBD1
v_gene: TRBV7-9

CDR3nt: TGTGCCAGCAGCGCAGACTACGAGCAGTACTTC
CDR3aa: CASSADYEQYF
abundance: -
j_gene: TRBJ2-7
d_gene: -
v_gene: TRBV6-1

CDR3nt: TGTGCCAGTACCCCAAGGTCGGGCACCGGGGAGCTGTTTTTT
CDR3aa: CASTPRSGTGELFF
abundance: -
j_gene: TRBJ2-2
d_gene: -
v_gene: TRBV19

CDR3nt: TGTGCCAGCAGCGTCGGAGGACAGGGAGCGGGGCAGTTCTTC
CDR3aa: CASSVGGQGAGQFF
abundance: -
j_gene: TRBJ2-1
d_gene: TRBD1
v_gene: TRBV9

CDR3nt: TGTGCCAGTAGTATCGGCGGGAGGTACGAGCAGTACTTC
CDR3aa: CASSIGGRYEQYF
abundance: -
j_gene: TRBJ2-7
d_gene: TRBD2
v_gene: TRBV19

CDR3nt: TGTGCCAGCTCACCAGGCCAGACGAACACTGAAGCTTTCTTT
CDR3aa: CASSPGQTNTEAFF
abundance: once
j_gene: TRBJ1-1
d_gene: -
v_gene: TRBV18

CDR3nt: TGTGCCAGCAGCTGGGACAGGGGGCACAATGAGCAGTTCTTC
CDR3aa: CASSWDRGHNEQFF
abundance: -
j_gene: TRBJ2-1
d_gene: TRBD1
v_gene: TRBV7-3

CDR3nt: TGTGCCAGCAGCTTACAAGGCGGGGGATCCTACGAGCAGTACTTC
CDR3aa: CASSLQGGGSYEQYF
abundance: -
j_gene: TRBJ2-7
d_gene: TRBD2
v_gene: TRBV7-3

CDR3nt: TGTGCCAGCAAGGAGACAGGGGGATCAGATACGCAGTATTTT
CDR3aa: CASKETGGSDTQYF
abundance: -
j_gene: TRBJ2-3
d_gene: TRBD1
v_gene: TRBV6-6

CDR3nt: TGTGCCAGCAGCTTCCAGACAACAGGTTCGGGGACTGAAGCTTTCTTT
CDR3aa: CASSFQTTGSGTEAFF
abundance: -
j_gene: TRBJ1-1
d_gene: -
v_gene: TRBV7-2

CDR3nt: TGTGCCAGCAGTTCGCCCGTGGGTAGCGAGGGCACAGATACGCAGTATTTT
CDR3aa: CASSSPVGSEGTDTQYF
abundance: -
j_gene: TRBJ2-3
d_gene: -
v_gene: TRBV7-9

CDR3nt: TGCAGCGCCTCCCAGATCCTCTATGGCTACACCTTC
CDR3aa: CSASQILYGYTF
abundance: -
j_gene: TRBJ1-2
d_gene: -
v_gene: TRBV29-1

CDR3nt: TGTGCCAGCAGAGTAATGCTTCAAGAGACCCAGTACTTC
CDR3aa: CASRVMLQETQYF
abundance: once
j_gene: TRBJ2-5
d_gene: -
v_gene: TRBV2

CDR3nt: TGTGCCAGCAGGGAGACGCAGCCCCAGCATTTT
CDR3aa: CASRETQPQHF
abundance: -
j_gene: TRBJ1-5
d_gene: -
v_gene: TRBV2